The clone carrying this T cell receptor beta chain has just one count. What it binds is unknown. This sample was taken from a study of regulatory dendritic cells for organ transplantation. Allogeneic regulatory or mature dendritic cells were co-cultured for roughly five days with CFSE-labeled sorted T cells at 1:10. After removal of 0 bases from V and 8 bases from J, the junction contained 9 bases not matched to a gene. The germline V gene has CDR1 SGDLS and CDR2 YYNGEE. The CDR3 sequence is 16 residues long. Measured with immunoSEQ multiplex PCR; TCRdb has only the in-frame clones, and not every one. The data hold about 18,000 clones, with 65% to 80% observed a single time.

V is TRBV9 and J is TRBJ2-2; 8 positions agree with TRBD2. Sequenced: memory CD4+ T cells from blood cultured with regulatory dendritic cells. The subset denotes: CD45RO+ memory T cells. This TCR was recovered from a human donor in good health. CDR3 residues: CASSVVSSGITGELFF. CDR3 nucleotide sequence: TGTGCCAGCAGCGTAGTTAGTAGCGGGATAACTGGGGAGCTGTTTTTT.